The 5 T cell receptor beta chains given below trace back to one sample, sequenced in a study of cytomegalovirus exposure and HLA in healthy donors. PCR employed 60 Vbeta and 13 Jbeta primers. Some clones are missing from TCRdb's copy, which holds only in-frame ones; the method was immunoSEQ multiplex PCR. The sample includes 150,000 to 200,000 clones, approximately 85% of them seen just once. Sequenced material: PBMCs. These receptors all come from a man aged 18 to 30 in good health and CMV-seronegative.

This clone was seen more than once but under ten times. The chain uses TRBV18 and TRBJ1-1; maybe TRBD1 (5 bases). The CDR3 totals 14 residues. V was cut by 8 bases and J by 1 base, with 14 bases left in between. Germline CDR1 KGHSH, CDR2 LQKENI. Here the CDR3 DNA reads TGTGCCAGCGAAACAGGCCTCCAGAACACTGAAGCTTTCTTT. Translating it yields CASETGLQNTEAFF.

CDR3 amino acids: CASSLTGGSYEQYF. The CDR3 nucleotides read TGTGCCAGCTCACTAACAGGGGGGTCCTACGAGCAGTACTTC. The chain has TRBV6-6 and TRBJ2-7; 8 nucleotides line up with TRBD1. The V gene end was trimmed by 8 bases and the J gene end by 1 base; junction bases not matched to a gene: 7. There are 14 residues in the CDR3. Per germline, CDR1 MNHNY and CDR2 SVGAGI (reference sequence).

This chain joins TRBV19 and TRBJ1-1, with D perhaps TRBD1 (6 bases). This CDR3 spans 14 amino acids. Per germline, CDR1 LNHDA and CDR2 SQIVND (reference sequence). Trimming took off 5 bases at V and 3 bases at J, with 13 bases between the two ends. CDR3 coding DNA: TGTGCCAGTAGTGCCCGGGACACGTACACTGAAGCTTTCTTT. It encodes CASSARDTYTEAFF.

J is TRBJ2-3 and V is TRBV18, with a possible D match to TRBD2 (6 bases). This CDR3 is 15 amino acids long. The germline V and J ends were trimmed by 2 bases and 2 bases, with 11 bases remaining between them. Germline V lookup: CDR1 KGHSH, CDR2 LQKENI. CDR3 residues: CASSPTSQPTDTQYF. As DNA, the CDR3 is TGTGCCAGCTCACCAACTAGCCAACCCACAGATACGCAGTATTTT.

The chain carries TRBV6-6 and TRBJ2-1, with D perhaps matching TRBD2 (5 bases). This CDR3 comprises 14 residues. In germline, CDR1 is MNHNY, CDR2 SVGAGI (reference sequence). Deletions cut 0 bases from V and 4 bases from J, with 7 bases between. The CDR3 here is CASSYSLGYNEQFF. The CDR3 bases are TGTGCCAGCAGTTACTCACTAGGATACAATGAGCAGTTCTTC.